These T cell receptor beta chains were read from a single sample in a study of T cell responses to AZD1222 COVID-19 vaccine. This table comes from immunoSEQ multiplex PCR, and its TCRdb copy is limited to in-frame clones, with some not included. The data hold 150,000 to 170,000 clones, with roughly 90% observed a single time. The sequences come from peripheral blood, collected on day 0 of AZD1222 vaccination. The source of these receptors is an adult in good health. Each CDR3 is given with its conserved first and last residue.

v_gene	CDR3aa
TRBV4-3	CASSRAVGETQYF
TRBV30	CAWSVPGAFPYGYTF
TRBV2	CASKTRDVSQPQHF
TRBV7-2	CASSSHMQGGEQYF
TRBV30	CAWTKTTRSEQYF
TRBV18	CASSPEPQGSGNTIYF
TRBV6-5	CASSTRQGSWGYTF
TRBV3-1/TRBV3-2	CASSQERVLNEQFF
TRBV27	CASSLLGQPSGANVLTF
TRBV10-3	CAIGKGNTEAFF
TRBV19	CASSIPPPLTDEKLFF
TRBV4-3	CASSQIRTGELFF
TRBV2	CASSEEGAAYNEQFF
TRBV10-3	CAVSRGLYEQYF
TRBV28	CASSPARGASYNEQFF
TRBV27	CASSYGGKLFF
TRBV11-3	CASSLDPWDRGSYEQYF
TRBV7-2	CASSLFRGSYNSPLHF
TRBV9	CASTPAGRGSYNEQFF
TRBV10-3	CAISSTGNTEAFF
TRBV18	CASSLSGGEAFF
TRBV7-6	CASSPLRLNEKLFF
TRBV7-9	CASSLVRDRSEWDEQYF
TRBV18	CASSPGTSGTSYEQYF
TRBV5-1	CASSLDALGTDTQYF
TRBV24-1	CATVRTGEETQYF
TRBV7-8	CASSSGGRVSNQPQHF
TRBV29-1	CSVGENTGELFF
TRBV7-3	CASSYRQGGGEAFF
TRBV5-1	CASADANSYNEQFF
TRBV7-9	CASSSNLVAGELFF
TRBV6-2/TRBV6-3	CASTPWVAGPNTEAFF
TRBV30	CAWSTGAVSFYGYTF
TRBV30	CAWSVAVYGYTF
TRBV4-2	CASSPFDRENGNTIYF
TRBV15	CATSRDIRAGEQYF
TRBV5-1	CASSLFSVGGLAANTGELFF
TRBV3-1/TRBV3-2	CASSQDSLSYEQYF
TRBV5-1	CASSLMDSWNEKLFF
TRBV19	CASSIGRGVTYGYTF
TRBV3-1/TRBV3-2	CASSQLMGADGYTF
TRBV5-1	CASSGSLGDLRPMNTEAFF
TRBV11-3	CASSLRQGSSGNTIYF
TRBV6-5	CASSYSRTVYGYTF
TRBV12-3/TRBV12-4	CASSLSGSHEQYF
TRBV7-8	CASSLAQLRQGIYQPQHF
TRBV14	CASSHAGYNSPLHF
TRBV29-1	CSVAEGLPSYNEQFF
TRBV18	CASSPAWDRASEQYF
TRBV19	CASSRFGGDTEAFF
TRBV9	CASSVALLRGYGYTF
TRBV11-2	CASSLASRTEAFF
TRBV4-1	CASSQAGGVQPQHF
TRBV13	CASSLEVRASEQFF
TRBV13	CASSYGQGDNSPLHF
TRBV7-2	CASRPGGGATPREFF
TRBV10-3	CAISEEGRGHTNYGYTF
TRBV5-1	CASSLAVRRVNTEAFF